Below are 6 T cell receptor beta chains sequenced from a single sample in a study of OX40 agonist ivuxolimab in advanced cancers. Produced via immunoSEQ multiplex PCR; TCRdb's table is partial and in-frame only. Of about 73,000 clones listed, 80% to 90% are singletons. The sample consisted of CD4+ or CD8+ T cells sorted from blood, taken in a trial of the OX40 agonist ivuxolimab. These receptors came from an adult with an advanced solid tumor such as melanoma, head and neck, liver or kidney cancer.

The chain carries TRBV5-4 and TRBJ2-2, with 9 bases aligning to TRBD2. V dropped 1 base and J dropped 5; count of bases not matched to a gene: 3. Germline CDR1 is SGHNT and CDR2 is YYREEE (reference sequence). The CDR3 is made up of 15 amino acids. The CDR3 DNA sequence: TGTGCCAGCAGCTTGCGCGGGAGGGGGACCGGGGAGCTGTTTTTT. Translating gives CASSLRGRGTGELFF.

V usage is TRBV7-9 and J usage is TRBJ2-5, with 11 positions matching TRBD1. Looked up from germline, CDR1 is SEHNR and CDR2 is FQNEAQ (reference sequence). The CDR3 has 16 residues. V was clipped by 4 bases and J by 1 base; unmatched bases: 5. The CDR3 DNA reads TGTGCCAGCAGCTATTGGACAGGGGGCGGCCAAGAGACCCAGTACTTC. Translating gives CASSYWTGGGQETQYF.

The chain employs TRBV25-1 and TRBJ1-4; D call uncertain. Deletions cut 4 bases from V and 8 bases from J, with 8 bases between. Germline V lookup: CDR1 MGHDK, CDR2 SYGVNS. CDR3 length equals 12 residues. CDR3 amino acids: CASSASREKLFF. The CDR3 DNA is TGTGCCAGCAGTGCATCGAGGGAAAAACTGTTTTTT. Together with reference TRBV25-1 and TRBJ1-4, the CDR3 gives the full variable domain: EADIYQTPRYLVIGTGKKITLECSQTMGHDKMYWYQQDPGMELHLIHYSYGVNSTEKGDLSSESTVSRIRTEHFPLTLESARPSHTSQYLCASSASREKLFFGSGTQLSVL.

The V gene is TRBV11-2, the J gene TRBJ2-3; 9 bases are shared with TRBD2. The junction had 8 bases not matched to a gene; V was cut back by 5 bases and J by 2 bases. This CDR3 spans 16 amino acids. From germline, CDR1 is SGHAT and CDR2 FQNNGV. CDR3 in amino acids: CASSPTRTSVTDTQYF. The CDR3 nucleotides are TGTGCCAGCAGCCCCACAAGGACTAGCGTCACAGATACGCAGTATTTT.

The gene calls are TRBV30 and TRBJ2-6; D is unclear. Germline lookup yields CDR1 GTSNPN and CDR2 SVGIG (reference sequence). V lost 7 bases and J lost 3, with 7 bases in between. The CDR3 length is 12 residues. The CDR3 sequence: CAFSVGANVLTF. The DNA for the CDR3 is TGTGCCTTCTCTGTTGGGGCCAACGTCCTGACTTTC.

The CDR3 nucleotides read TGTGCCAGCAGCTTGCGGCGCGAGGGGGGGAATGAGCAGTTCTTC. Its translation: CASSLRREGGNEQFF. The chain uses TRBV5-4 and TRBJ2-1, with D maybe TRBD2 (7 bases). V was trimmed by 1 base and J by 7 bases, leaving 15 bases between them. Germline CDR1 is SGHNT and CDR2 is YYREEE (reference sequence). This CDR3 is built from 15 residues.